The rows below give T cell receptor beta chains drawn from one sample of a study of metastatic and nonmetastatic thyroid tumors. MiXCR was used by TCRdb to re-call the PCR reads. The sample includes 20,000 to 25,000 clones, about 15% of them seen just once. Sample: tumor tissue. The origin of the receptors is a female donor with papillary thyroid cancer or a benign thyroid nodule (not recorded which). Some clones in this sample may be carry-over from other donors' samples. CDR3s include the opening cysteine and the closing phenylalanine or tryptophan. A D gene is named only where the DNA matches it firmly. For some rows the clone size is stated as once, few or many, or as a class when expanded; others skip it.

.	many	TRBV15	TRBJ1-5	CATSKETRQPQHF	TGTGCCACCAGCAAAGAAACCCGTCAGCCCCAGCATTTT
.	many	TRBV9	TRBJ1-4	CASSAIQGGGEKLFF	TGTGCCAGCAGCGCTATACAGGGTGGAGGTGAAAAACTGTTTTTT
TRBD1	.	TRBV30	TRBJ2-7	CASSPGTGGYEQYF	TGTGCCTCTAGCCCCGGGACAGGGGGTTACGAGCAGTACTTC
TRBD2	many	TRBV7-6	TRBJ2-3	CASSFTSGKRDTQYF	TGTGCCAGCAGCTTTACTAGCGGGAAGAGAGATACGCAGTATTTT
.	many	TRBV7-2	TRBJ1-1	CASSRFQGGTEAFF	TGTGCCAGCAGCCGTTTTCAGGGTGGGACTGAAGCTTTCTTT
.	.	TRBV7-3	TRBJ1-1	CASILYQVAVNTEAFF	TGTGCCAGCATCCTTTATCAGGTGGCGGTGAACACTGAAGCTTTCTTT
TRBD2	few	TRBV20-1	TRBJ2-1	CSARGGTSGRNEQFF	TGCAGTGCGCGAGGGGGCACTAGCGGGAGGAATGAGCAGTTCTTC
.	many	TRBV11-2	TRBJ1-2	CASSLDSGGGGTF	TGTGCCAGCAGCTTAGATTCGGGGGGCGGAGGGACCTTC
.	many	TRBV3-1	TRBJ1-1	CASSQSENTEAFF	TGTGCCAGCAGCCAATCAGAGAACACTGAAGCTTTCTTT
TRBD1	many	TRBV15	TRBJ2-1	CATSVGRGTGSHEQFF	TGTGCCACCAGCGTAGGGCGGGGGACAGGGAGTCATGAGCAGTTCTTC
TRBD1	many	TRBV2	TRBJ1-1	CASRTGQGDTEAFF	TGTGCCAGCAGGACAGGACAGGGGGACACTGAAGCTTTCTTT
TRBD1	medium-sized	TRBV5-1	TRBJ1-6	CASSSTGGLHSPLHF	TGCGCCAGCAGTTCTACAGGGGGCCTCCATTCACCCCTCCACTTT
.	many	TRBV5-8	TRBJ1-6	CASSLVGRPKSPLHF	TGTGCCAGCAGCTTGGTAGGGAGGCCGAAGTCACCCCTCCACTTT
.	.	TRBV19	TRBJ1-5	CASSISGNSNQPQHF	TGTGCCAGTAGTATATCGGGGAATAGCAATCAGCCCCAGCATTTT
TRBD1	.	TRBV5-1	TRBJ2-7	CASSLWGQSYEQYF	TGCGCCAGCAGCTTGTGGGGACAGTCCTACGAGCAGTACTTC
.	many	TRBV7-9	TRBJ2-2	CASSITGRNTGELFF	TGTGCCAGCAGCATTACAGGGAGAAACACCGGGGAGCTGTTTTTT
TRBD1	many	TRBV9	TRBJ2-2	CASSVGLGTESGELFF	TGTGCCAGCAGCGTAGGGCTCGGGACAGAAAGCGGGGAGCTGTTTTTT
TRBD1	many	TRBV6-1	TRBJ2-2	CASSPMTGHTGELFF	TGTGCCAGCAGTCCCATGACAGGGCACACCGGGGAGCTGTTTTTT
TRBD1	few	TRBV5-6	TRBJ2-5	CASSFGQGLETQYF	TGTGCCAGCAGCTTCGGACAGGGATTGGAGACCCAGTACTTC
.	many	TRBV30	TRBJ2-1	CAWRSSGSYNEQFF	TGTGCCTGGAGGTCATCGGGTTCCTACAATGAGCAGTTCTTC
TRBD1	few	TRBV20-1	TRBJ2-1	CSARPRTGSWGAGNEQFF	TGCAGTGCTAGACCAAGGACAGGGTCCTGGGGGGCCGGGAATGAGCAGTTCTTC
.	many	TRBV18	TRBJ1-3	CASSPSPLRRVTSGNTIYF	TGTGCCAGCTCACCATCACCCCTTCGTCGGGTCACCTCTGGAAACACCATATATTTT
TRBD1	medium-sized	TRBV6-5	TRBJ1-2	CASSYLGQGMTNYGYTF	TGTGCCAGCAGTTACTTGGGACAGGGAATGACTAACTATGGCTACACCTTC
.	medium-sized	TRBV6-5	TRBJ2-7	CASSYSGGGGYEQYF	TGTGCCAGCAGTTACTCGGGGGGGGGCGGCTACGAGCAGTACTTC
.	many	TRBV12-3/TRBV12-4	TRBJ1-2	CASSLRGGYTF	TGTGCCAGCAGTTTGAGAGGCGGCTACACCTTC
.	many	TRBV27	TRBJ2-1	CASTSRSKNEQFF	TGTGCCAGCACCTCCCGCTCGAAAAATGAGCAGTTCTTC
.	.	TRBV20-1	TRBJ1-2	CSAPTVVYGYTF	TGCAGTGCTCCTACAGTAGTTTATGGCTACACCTTC
TRBD2	many	TRBV20-1	TRBJ2-1	CSAMGLAGVNEQFF	TGCAGTGCAATGGGACTAGCGGGAGTTAATGAGCAGTTCTTC
.	many	TRBV6-7	TRBJ2-7	CASSSRGGDEQYF	TGTGCCAGCAGTTCCAGGGGGGGGGACGAGCAGTACTTC
TRBD1	few	TRBV16	TRBJ2-1	CASSLFGQGSTTSSYNEQFF	TGTGCCAGCAGCTTGTTTGGACAGGGTAGTACTACCTCCTCCTACAATGAGCAGTTCTTC
.	.	TRBV6-2/TRBV6-3	TRBJ1-5	CASSYPGGGQPQHF	TGTGCCAGCAGTTACCCCGGGGGGGGACAGCCCCAGCATTTT
TRBD2	many	TRBV5-1	TRBJ2-7	CASSSGTSAFTYEQYF	TGCGCCAGCAGCTCCGGGACTAGCGCATTCACCTACGAGCAGTACTTC
.	many	TRBV19	TRBJ2-2	CASMGRNTGELFF	TGTGCCAGTATGGGGAGGAACACCGGGGAGCTGTTTTTT
TRBD1	many	TRBV11-1	TRBJ1-2	CASIPPGTGVLSYGYTF	TGTGCCAGCATCCCCCCCGGGACAGGGGTCCTTTCCTATGGCTACACCTTC
TRBD1	many	TRBV27	TRBJ1-1	CASSLLPTSGGTEAFF	TGTGCCAGCAGTTTGTTGCCCACATCAGGGGGCACTGAAGCTTTCTTT
.	many	TRBV6-6	TRBJ1-6	CASSYSGRDSPLHF	TGTGCCAGCAGTTACTCGGGCAGGGACTCACCCCTCCACTTT
.	many	TRBV18	TRBJ1-6	CASSLSGTINSPLHF	TGTGCCAGCTCACTATCCGGGACGATTAATTCACCCCTCCACTTT
.	many	TRBV29-1	TRBJ2-7	CSVEGGYEQYF	TGCAGCGTTGAAGGAGGTTACGAGCAGTACTTC
.	.	TRBV5-1	TRBJ2-6	CASSSAQSTRANVLTF	TGCGCCAGCAGCTCCGCTCAGAGTACGAGGGCCAACGTCCTGACTTTC
.	few	TRBV12-3/TRBV12-4	TRBJ1-4	CASSFIGSEKLFF	TGTGCCAGCAGTTTCATTGGTTCTGAAAAACTGTTTTTT
TRBD1	.	TRBV2	TRBJ2-2	CASSGQGKGTPGSCF	TGTGCCAGCAGCGGACAGGGGAAAGGAACACCGGGGAGCTGTTTT
TRBD2	many	TRBV3-1	TRBJ2-1	CASSQWLAGPGIGHNEQFF	TGTGCCAGCAGCCAATGGCTAGCGGGCCCCGGGATAGGACACAATGAGCAGTTCTTC
.	many	TRBV5-1	TRBJ2-7	CASSLSPYEQYF	TGCGCCAGCAGCTTGTCGCCCTACGAGCAGTACTTC
.	many	TRBV7-6	TRBJ2-5	CASSSHWEGGGAQETQYF	TGTGCCAGCAGCTCCCATTGGGAGGGAGGGGGGGCCCAAGAGACCCAGTACTTC
.	many	TRBV3-1	TRBJ1-3	CASSQNPGTTGNTIYF	TGTGCCAGCAGCCAAAATCCCGGGACTACCGGAAACACCATATATTTT
.	.	TRBV4-2	TRBJ2-5	CASSTRQEQETQYF	TGTGCCAGCAGCACTCGACAGGAGCAAGAGACCCAGTACTTC
.	many	TRBV5-1	TRBJ1-5	CASSPDFNQPQHF	TGCGCCAGCAGCCCAGACTTCAATCAGCCCCAGCATTTT
.	medium-sized	TRBV5-1	TRBJ1-6	CASSLGTVIGSPLHF	TGCGCCAGCAGCTTGGGTACAGTCATCGGTTCACCCCTCCACTTT
.	many	TRBV25-1	TRBJ2-2	CASSESQGGNTGELFF	TGTGCCAGCAGTGAAAGTCAGGGGGGTAACACCGGGGAGCTGTTTTTT
TRBD2	few	TRBV6-6	TRBJ2-1	CASSYQRGAHEQFF	TGTGCCAGCAGTTATCAGCGGGGGGCACATGAGCAGTTCTTC